This T cell receptor beta chain was sequenced during a study of blood T cells in healthy people across ages (dated by TCRdb to between 2014 and 2017). Some background on the complete study: In model experiments, template switching captured roughly one uniquely barcoded TCR beta cDNA molecule for every two T cells. Using deep sequencing normalized with unique cDNA molecular identifiers, the study measured how TCR beta repertoire diversity changes with age. Four age groups were formed from the donors: young (average approximately 15 years), middle-aged (more than 35), aged (around 68) and long-lived (about 80). To avoid experimental bias, donors of different ages were distributed randomly across sequencing lanes. For two donors (one aged 18 to 30 and one aged 80 or older), the study analyzed two additional independent replicas of 1 million unique cDNA reads from the same blood draw. Paper-wide results and their limitations: Because donor CMV infection status was unknown, age-related changes in expanded clonotypes were potentially confounded. Observed TCR beta diversity correlated strongly with the percentage of naive T cells measured by flow cytometry. Since profiling was done on bulk unsorted PBMCs, naive and antigen-experienced compartments could not be conclusively compared. As age increased, observed TCR beta diversity per million T cells dropped in a roughly linear way, and a significant reduction was already evident by age 40. Estimates of total diversity based on one million sequenced T cells were considered lower bounds and underestimates. Compared with the aged group, the long-lived group had more naive CD4+ T cells, fewer expanded clones and increased TCR diversity, a pattern suggesting age selection.

Note on this clonotype: What this receptor recognizes is not known. No qualities accompany the bases; no much larger clone lies one base away.

Donors were approximately 42 systemically healthy Caucasian individuals from Russia aged roughly 6 to 90 years. Each donor gave 8 to 10 milliliters of peripheral blood, collected into EDTA-treated Vacutainer tubes. PBMCs were isolated by Ficoll-Paque density-gradient centrifugation, with at least 7 million obtained per sample. Trizol reagent was used to extract total RNA from the PBMCs, yielding at least 6 micrograms per sample. For every donor, an aliquot of PBMCs went through flow cytometry to measure the percentages of naive CD45RAhigh/CD27high T cells. The library relied on 5' RACE. TCRdb names Illumina HiSeq 2500 as the instrument used. A second roughly 7 to 12 cycle PCR used a sample-barcoded 5' primer and a J-beta primer mix. A template-switch 5' adaptor carrying 12 random nucleotides introduced a unique molecular identifier onto each TCR beta cDNA molecule. Each sample yielded at least 3 million CDR3-containing paired-end reads. The Mint cDNA synthesis kit, primed by a TRBC-specific oligonucleotide, was used to synthesize first-strand cDNA from all RNA. After uracil-DNA glycosylase treatment, a first 18-cycle PCR used universal primers M1SS and BC2_uni_R on all cDNA. Turning to the authors' computational methods: For normalization, 1 million high-quality reads were randomly selected from each sample, with every read carrying a distinct molecular identifier. Reads with shared molecular identifiers were discarded instead of being binned into consensus sequences. MiTCR, with a Q25 quality threshold and the strictest error-elimination algorithm, was used for CDR3 identification, clonotype clustering and error correction. A nonparametric unseen species model with Euler transformation was used to estimate a lower bound on total TCR beta diversity. The public reads were reanalyzed by TCRdb: fastp trimming at Q25, MiXCR alignment, in-frame beta chains only. Under each unique CDR3 protein, matching rows form one entry showing the most common genes and DNA. The V and J calls follow TCRdb's processing rather than the paper's. The table for this sample lists 1.5 million to 2 million distinct CDR3 sequences; approximately 50% of them were counted only once. The ten largest clones capture less than 2.5% of the sample.

The sequence was obtained from a woman in her thirties or forties in good health. The sequenced sample consisted of blood.

CDR3 protein: CASSPQRGSYNEQYF. The bases read TGTGCCAGCAGTCCCCAGCGGGGTAGTTACAATGAGCAGTACTTC. The V gene is TRBV6-2 or TRBV6-3 and the J gene is TRBJ2-5; 7 bases in the middle match TRBD2. V has 5 bases trimmed and J has 11 bases trimmed; junction bases matching no gene number 17. Counted from cysteine to phenylalanine, this CDR3 has 15 amino acids. Only the CDR3 portion is preserved as DNA: 45 bases, with reading frame beginning at the first base. The germline V gene sets CDR1 to MNHEY and CDR2 to SVGEGT.